The sequence of this TCR beta chain was determined in a study of cytomegalovirus exposure and HLA in healthy donors. In the PCR, 60 Vbeta and 13 Jbeta primers were used. Profiled with immunoSEQ multiplex PCR; TCRdb holds only in-frame clones, not every one. The sample has around 94,000 clones, roughly 84% seen once; the top ten hold about 2%. CDR1 is GTSNPN, CDR2 SVGIG, per germline (reference sequence). Trimming at V came to 3 bases and at J to 2 bases, leaving 9 bases not matched to a gene. The CDR3 is 16 residues long. The receptor comes from a man aged 18 to 29 in good health and CMV-seronegative. The sequenced sample consisted of PBMCs. The V gene is TRBV30, the J gene TRBJ2-1, with TRBD1 identical over 8 bases. The CDR3 bases are TGTGCCTGGAGCCCAGCGGACAGGGCAACCTACAATGAGCAGTTCTTC. This sequence encodes CAWSPADRATYNEQFF. Using reference TRBV30 and TRBJ2-1 for the parts outside the CDR3, the full variable domain is SQTIHQWPATLVQPVGSPLSLECTVEGTSNPNLYWYRQAAGRGLQLLFYSVGIGQISSEVPQNLSASRPQDRQFILSSKKLLLSDSGFYLCAWSPADRATYNEQFFGPGTRLTVL.